A selection of T cell receptor beta chains follows, all from one sample in a study of blood T cell repertoires in COVID-19. TCRdb's table, derived via immunoSEQ multiplex PCR, lists solely in-frame clones and lacks some. The table records 250,000 to 300,000 clones, around 88% of them present only once. The material sequenced was peripheral blood. All receptors derive from a woman aged 25 to 39 who had recovered from COVID-19. Each CDR3 is given with its conserved first and last residue. D genes are given only for firm matches. Some rows have no size entry. The others give once, few or many, or a class for an expanded clone.

clone_size j_call d_call v_call cdr3_aa cdr3_nt
. TRBJ1-6 TRBD1 TRBV4-3 CASSRGRQGNSPLHF TGCGCCAGCAGCCGGGGGCGACAGGGGAATTCACCCCTCCACTTT
many TRBJ1-5 . TRBV7-2 CASSLSRNQPQHF TGTGCCAGCAGCCTATCTCGGAATCAGCCCCAGCATTTT
. TRBJ2-5 . TRBV18 CASSPQQEGSKYF TGTGCCAGCTCACCACAGCAGGAGGGTAGCAAGTACTTC
. TRBJ1-4 TRBD1 TRBV18 CASRQGVYEKLFF TGTGCCAGCCGACAGGGAGTCTATGAAAAACTGTTTTTT
many TRBJ1-2 . TRBV3-1/TRBV3-2 CASSQFPGGLGYTF TGTGCCAGCAGCCAATTCCCCGGAGGGCTCGGCTACACCTTC
. TRBJ2-7 . TRBV10-3 CAIRQDYLSDEQYF TGTGCCATCAGACAGGACTATCTAAGCGACGAGCAGTACTTC
. TRBJ2-7 . TRBV11-2 CASSLGGTDYEQYF TGTGCCAGCAGCCTAGGGGGGACAGACTACGAGCAGTACTTC
. TRBJ1-2 . TRBV24-1 CATSDRGFYGYTF TGTGCCACCAGTGACAGGGGTTTTTATGGCTACACCTTC
once TRBJ1-1 . TRBV28 CASSFYRSLAFF TGTGCCAGCAGTTTTTACCGGAGTCTAGCTTTCTTT
. TRBJ2-7 . TRBV9 CASSVAGLGFYEQYF TGTGCCAGCAGCGTAGCGGGACTGGGTTTCTACGAGCAGTACTTC
. TRBJ1-6 . TRBV15 CATSRDSSRGGSPLHF TGTGCCACCAGCAGAGATTCGTCGCGCGGCGGTTCACCCCTCCACTTT
once TRBJ2-1 . TRBV4-2 CASSLLGANEQFF TGTGCCAGCAGCCTCCTAGGGGCAAATGAGCAGTTCTTC
. TRBJ2-1 TRBD2 TRBV10-3 CAISESSGAYNEQFF TGTGCCATCAGTGAGTCTAGCGGGGCGTACAATGAGCAGTTCTTC
. TRBJ1-1 TRBD1 TRBV7-9 CASSLGTGGEKTEAFF TGTGCCAGCAGTTTAGGCACAGGGGGGGAGAAAACTGAAGCTTTCTTT
. TRBJ1-3 . TRBV6-6 CASSSPTSSGNTIYF TGTGCCAGCAGTTCCCCTACGAGCTCTGGAAACACCATATATTTT
. TRBJ1-1 . TRBV5-4 CASSLGIRGVNTEAFF TGTGCCAGCAGCTTGGGAATACGGGGAGTTAACACTGAAGCTTTCTTT
. TRBJ2-7 TRBD1 TRBV29-1 CSAQGAANEQYF TGCAGCGCACAGGGGGCCGCAAACGAGCAGTACTTC
. TRBJ1-3 TRBD1 TRBV5-1 CASSITGVGTGNTIYF TGCGCCAGCAGCATTACAGGGGTAGGAACTGGAAACACCATATATTTT
. TRBJ1-3 TRBD1 TRBV30 CARGQGTIPFSGNTIYF TGTGCCCGGGGACAGGGGACCATTCCCTTCTCTGGAAACACCATATATTTT
. TRBJ2-5 . TRBV7-2 CASSLDAGQETQYF TGTGCCAGCAGCTTAGATGCGGGGCAAGAGACCCAGTACTTC
once TRBJ2-5 . TRBV7-7 CASSALGETQYF TGTGCCAGCAGCGCCCTCGGGGAGACCCAGTACTTC
. TRBJ2-5 TRBD2 TRBV2 CASPEGSSGGLETQYF TGTGCCAGCCCCGAAGGGTCTAGCGGGGGTCTTGAGACCCAGTACTTC
. TRBJ2-2 . TRBV9 CASSVARTNALLEGELFF TGTGCCAGCAGCGTAGCTCGTACCAACGCGTTACTTGAAGGGGAGCTGTTTTTT
. TRBJ2-1 TRBD1 TRBV7-9 CASSLADRARRQFF TGTGCCAGCAGCTTAGCCGACAGGGCGCGAAGGCAGTTCTTC
. TRBJ1-5 TRBD1 TRBV2 CASSRDSKRGNQPQHF TGTGCCAGCAGTCGGGACAGCAAAAGAGGCAATCAGCCCCAGCATTTT
few TRBJ1-4 . TRBV28 CASRGALEEKLFF TGTGCCAGCAGGGGGGCCCTAGAAGAAAAACTGTTTTTT
. TRBJ1-1 TRBD1 TRBV25-1 CASNRGQQNTEAFF TGTGCCAGCAACCGGGGACAGCAGAACACTGAAGCTTTCTTT
once TRBJ2-5 . TRBV10-3 CAISEGAQETQYF TGTGCCATCAGTGAAGGGGCCCAAGAGACCCAGTACTTC
once TRBJ2-5 TRBD1 TRBV7-3 CASSPLAARGETQYF TGTGCCAGCAGCCCGCTGGCGGCCAGGGGGGAGACCCAGTACTTC
once TRBJ1-2 . TRBV5-1 CASSSQAGNYGYTF TGCGCCAGCAGCTCACAGGCTGGAAACTATGGCTACACCTTC
few TRBJ2-2 . TRBV7-7 CASSRSRLLTGELFF TGTGCCAGCAGCCGTTCTCGACTACTCACCGGGGAGCTGTTTTTT
. TRBJ2-3 . TRBV2 CASRRSGGGHTDTQYF TGTGCCAGCCGCCGGTCGGGCGGGGGACACACAGATACGCAGTATTTT
few TRBJ2-5 TRBD1 TRBV7-9 CASSLGAGGETQYF TGTGCCAGCAGCTTAGGGGCAGGGGGAGAGACCCAGTACTTC
. TRBJ2-7 . TRBV2 CASGQVRSEQYF TGTGCCAGCGGGCAGGTTCGGTCCGAGCAGTACTTC